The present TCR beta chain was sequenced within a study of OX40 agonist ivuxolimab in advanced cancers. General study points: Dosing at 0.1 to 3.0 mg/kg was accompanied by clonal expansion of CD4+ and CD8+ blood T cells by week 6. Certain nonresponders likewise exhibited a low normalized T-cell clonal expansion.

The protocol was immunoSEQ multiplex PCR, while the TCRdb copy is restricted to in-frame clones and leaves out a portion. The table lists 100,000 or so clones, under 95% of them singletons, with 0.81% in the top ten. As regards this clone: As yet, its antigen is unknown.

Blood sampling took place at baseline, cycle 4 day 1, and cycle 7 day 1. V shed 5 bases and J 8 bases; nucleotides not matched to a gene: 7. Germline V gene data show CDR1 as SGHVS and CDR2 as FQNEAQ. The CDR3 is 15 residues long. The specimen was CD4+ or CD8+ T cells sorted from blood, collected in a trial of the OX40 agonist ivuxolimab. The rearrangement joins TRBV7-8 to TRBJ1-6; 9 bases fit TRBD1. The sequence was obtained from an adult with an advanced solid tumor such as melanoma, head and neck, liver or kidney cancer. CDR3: CASSGGTGWDSPLHF. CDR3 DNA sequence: TGTGCCAGCAGCGGAGGGACAGGGTGGGATTCACCCCTCCACTTT.